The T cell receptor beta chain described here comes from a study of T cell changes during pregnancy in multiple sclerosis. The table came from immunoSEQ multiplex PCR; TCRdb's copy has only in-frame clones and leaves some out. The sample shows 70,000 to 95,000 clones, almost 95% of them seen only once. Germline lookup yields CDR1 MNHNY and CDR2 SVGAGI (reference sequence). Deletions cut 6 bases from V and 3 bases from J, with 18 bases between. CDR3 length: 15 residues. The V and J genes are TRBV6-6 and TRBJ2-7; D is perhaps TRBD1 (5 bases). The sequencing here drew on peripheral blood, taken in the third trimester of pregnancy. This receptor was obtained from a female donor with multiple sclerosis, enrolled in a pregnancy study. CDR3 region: CASRDWGGHLYEQYF. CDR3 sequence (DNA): TGTGCCAGCAGGGATTGGGGTGGACACCTCTACGAGCAGTACTTC.